These 24 T cell receptor beta chains were sequenced from one sample in a study of T cell responses to AZD1222 COVID-19 vaccine. The data were produced by immunoSEQ multiplex PCR, yet TCRdb's version contains in-frame clones alone and is incomplete. The data show 200,000 or so clones, 75% to 90% seen once. This sample comprised peripheral blood, obtained on day 0 of AZD1222 vaccination. These receptors were obtained from an adult in good health.

The chain combines TRBV19 with TRBJ1-4, with 9 positions matching TRBD1. The length of the CDR3 is 17 residues. Trimming at V came to 10 bases and at J to 7 bases, leaving 19 bases not matched to a gene. Germline V gene lookup returns CDR1 LNHDA and CDR2 SQIVND (reference sequence). DNA of the CDR3: TGTGCCACCGATAAAAATGCCGGGACAGGGAAACGTGAAAAACTGTTTTTT. Its translation is CATDKNAGTGKREKLFF.

V and J are TRBV7-9 and TRBJ1-5; no clear D. The V end lost 5 bases, the J end lost 1 base, and 12 bases lay between the germline ends. CDR1 and CDR2 (germline): SEHNR, FQNEAQ (reference sequence). The CDR3 is 15 residues long. The CDR3 loop reads CASSPGEGSNQPQHF. The CDR3 DNA reads TGTGCCAGCAGCCCCGGCGAAGGGAGCAATCAGCCCCAGCATTTT.

This chain uses TRBV2 with TRBJ1-6; 7 nucleotides match TRBD1. Losses at the gene ends were 6 bases for V and 7 bases for J; bases not matched to a gene: 6. The germline gives CDR1 SNHLY, CDR2 FYNNEI. The CDR3 has 14 amino acids. DNA of the CDR3: TGTGCCAGCAGAGGACAGGCTCGGAATTCACCCCTCCACTTT. Translation: CASRGQARNSPLHF.

CDR3 bases: TGTGCCAGCAAAAGGGGCGGCTATGGCTACACCTTC. As protein: CASKRGGYGYTF. This sequence joins TRBV27 and TRBJ1-2, with D possibly being TRBD1 (5 bases). Trimming left V 7 bases short and J 4 bases short, with 10 bases between. Per the germline V gene, CDR1 is MNHEY and CDR2 is SMNVEV (reference sequence). The CDR3 spans 12 residues.

The chain recombines TRBV19 with TRBJ1-2; TRBD1 might be the D (6 bases). Trimming shortened V by 9 bases and J by 0 bases, and 14 bases separated the two germline ends. The CDR3 runs to 14 residues. Germline V gene lookup returns CDR1 LNHDA and CDR2 SQIVND (reference sequence). CDR3 protein: CASEKQGTNYGYTF. As DNA, the CDR3 is TGTGCCAGCGAGAAACAGGGAACTAACTATGGCTACACCTTC.

The chain has TRBV5-1 and TRBJ2-2, with 7 nucleotides matching TRBD2. V lost 2 bases and J lost 5; bases outside the gene matches: 3. The germline V gene has CDR1 SGHRS and CDR2 YFSETQ. The CDR3 covers 14 residues. The CDR3 DNA reads as TGCGCCAGCAGCTTAAGCGGGGTTACCGGGGAGCTGTTTTTT. This sequence encodes CASSLSGVTGELFF.

The chain employs TRBV2 and TRBJ1-2; D unclear. CDR3 length equals 11 residues. V was pared by 11 bases and J by 4 bases, with 11 bases between. The germline gives CDR1 SNHLY, CDR2 FYNNEI. For the CDR3, the DNA is TGTGCCTCTGTTCTTGGCTATGGCTACACCTTC. It is translated as CASVLGYGYTF. The full variable domain, with the rest looked up from reference TRBV2 and TRBJ1-2, is EPEVTQTPSHQVTQMGQEVILRCVPISNHLYFYWYRQILGQKVEFLVSFYNNEISEKSEIFDDQFSVERPDGSNFTLKIRSTKLEDSAMYFCASVLGYGYTFGSGTRLTVV.

J is TRBJ2-1 and V is TRBV18; 14 nucleotides line up with TRBD2. V lost 2 bases to trimming and J lost 5 bases; unmatched junction nucleotides: 2. The germline V gene encodes CDR1 KGHSH and CDR2 LQKENI. This CDR3 region has 16 residues. CDR3: CASSPMGLAGDNEQFF. The DNA for the CDR3 is TGTGCCAGCTCACCAATGGGACTAGCGGGAGACAATGAGCAGTTCTTC. The whole variable domain, filled in from reference TRBV18 and TRBJ2-1, reads NAGVMQNPRHLVRRRGQEARLRCSPMKGHSHVYWYRQLPEEGLKFMVYLQKENIIDESGMPKERFSAEFPKEGPSILRIQQVVRGDSAAYFCASSPMGLAGDNEQFFGPGTRLTVL.

The V gene is TRBV7-9, the J gene TRBJ1-2, with a weak D call TRBD1 (6 bases). Germline CDR1 SEHNR, CDR2 FQNEAQ (reference sequence). This CDR3 spans 14 amino acids. The V end was cut by 4 bases, the J end by 7 bases, with 16 bases between. The CDR3 reads CASSSYRTGAGYTF. The CDR3 bases are TGTGCCAGCAGCTCCTACAGGACGGGGGCTGGCTACACCTTC.

V is TRBV28 and J is TRBJ1-3; 8 bases align to TRBD1. V dropped 6 bases and J dropped 4; count of bases not matched to a gene: 8. The CDR3 sequence is 15 residues long. Germline V gene lookup returns CDR1 MDHEN and CDR2 SYDVKM. CDR3 nucleotide sequence: TGTGCCAGCAGGATGACAGGGGTTTGGGGAAACACCATATATTTT. Translating gives CASRMTGVWGNTIYF. The variable domain in full, with the rest retrieved from reference TRBV28 and TRBJ1-3, is DVKVTQSSRYLVKRTGEKVFLECVQDMDHENMFWYRQDPGLGLRLIYFSYDVKMKEKGDIPEGYSVSREKKERFSLILESASTNQTSMYLCASRMTGVWGNTIYFGEGSWLTVV.

The chain carries TRBV2 and TRBJ2-7; D call uncertain. The germline V and J ends were trimmed by 4 bases and 4 bases, with 11 bases remaining between them. The germline CDR1 and CDR2 sequences are SNHLY and FYNNEI. CDR3 length: 13 amino acids. The CDR3 DNA is TGTGCCAGCAGTGGTCTTACTCGATACGAGCAGTACTTC. Translating gives CASSGLTRYEQYF.

The genes are TRBV19 and TRBJ1-2, with D perhaps TRBD1 (6 bases). Per germline, CDR1 LNHDA and CDR2 SQIVND (reference sequence). Trimming took 7 bases from V and 6 from J, leaving 12 bases between them. The CDR3 has 12 residues. The CDR3 nucleotides are TGTGCCAGTAAACAGGGCAGGAATGGCTACACCTTC. Translation gives CASKQGRNGYTF.

The count of this clone is one. The chain links TRBV3-1 (or the pseudogene TRBV3-2) to TRBJ1-6; 9 bases line up with TRBD1. The CDR3 totals 17 residues. CDR1 LGHDT and CDR2 YNNKEL come from the germline V gene (reference sequence). J lost 10 bases, V lost 3 bases, and 13 bases had no gene match. CDR3 DNA sequence: TGTGCCAGCAGCCAGCCTCCGGGACAGGGAAAGAGGTCACCCCTCCACTTT. Translating gives CASSQPPGQGKRSPLHF.

This chain connects TRBV25-1 to TRBJ2-7; no clear D. The ends were cut back, 2 bases at V and 2 bases at J, with 13 bases in the middle. In germline, CDR1 is MGHDK, CDR2 SYGVNS. The CDR3 totals 15 residues. DNA of the CDR3: TGTGCCAGCAGTGAAGGCCGTGGCATTGCCTACGAGCAGTACTTC. Amino acid sequence: CASSEGRGIAYEQYF.

V gene TRBV7-9 combines with J gene TRBJ2-2; possible D gene TRBD1, 6 bases. Germline V gives CDR1 SEHNR, CDR2 FQNEAQ (reference sequence). Trimming took 5 bases from V and 4 from J, leaving 17 bases between them. CDR3 length equals 16 residues. The CDR3 region is CASSPDRSSGTGELFF. The CDR3 region has the DNA TGTGCCAGCAGCCCCGACAGGAGCTCGGGCACCGGGGAGCTGTTTTTT. Filled out from reference TRBV7-9 and TRBJ2-2, the complete variable domain reads DTGVSQNPRHKITKRGQNVTFRCDPISEHNRLYWYRQTLGQGPEFLTYFQNEAQLEKSRLLSDRFSAERPKGSFSTLEIQRTEQGDSAMYLCASSPDRSSGTGELFFGEGSRLTVL.

The chain carries TRBV7-3 and TRBJ2-5, with 8 bases aligning to TRBD2. The CDR3 runs 16 residues. CDR1 and CDR2 (germline): SGHTA, FQGTGA. The trim removed 5 bases at V and 6 bases at J, leaving 14 bases unmatched. In nucleotides, the CDR3 is TGTGCCAGCAGCCCCAACGGGGGGGCAGGGGAACAGACCCAGTACTTC. Translation gives CASSPNGGAGEQTQYF.

The chain joins TRBV18 to TRBJ1-1, with TRBD1 matching 9 bases. CDR3 length: 15 residues. The V segment lost 6 bases and the J segment 6 bases; nucleotides outside the gene matches: 11. The germline V gene has CDR1 KGHSH and CDR2 LQKENI. For the CDR3, the DNA is TGTGCCAGCTCTGAACCAACAGGGGGCGCCGCTGAAGCTTTCTTT. Its translation: CASSEPTGGAAEAFF.

The rearrangement links TRBV25-1 to TRBJ1-2; no definite D call. CDR1 and CDR2 from the germline V gene are MGHDK and SYGVNS. This CDR3 has 14 amino acids. Trimming pared 6 bases from V and 1 base from J, leaving 12 bases between. CDR3: CASRTTNSNYGYTF. The CDR3 DNA reads as TGTGCCAGCAGGACCACGAACAGTAACTATGGCTACACCTTC.

V is TRBV5-1 and J is TRBJ2-7; TRBD1 agrees at 10 bases. The CDR3 contains 15 residues. Germline assignment: CDR1 SGHRS and CDR2 YFSETQ. V was clipped by 7 bases and J by 4 bases; unmatched bases: 11. The CDR3 region is CASCYGGQGIYEQYF. The CDR3 nucleotides read TGCGCCAGCTGTTATGGGGGACAGGGGATTTACGAGCAGTACTTC.

This clone is a singleton in its sample. The chain recombines TRBV6-4 with TRBJ1-6; possible D gene TRBD1, 5 bases. CDR1 and CDR2 from the germline V gene are MRHNA and SNTAGT. V lost 0 bases and J 9 bases, leaving 12 bases between the germline ends. The CDR3 covers 15 residues. CDR3: CASSDSEAGTSPLHF. The CDR3 nucleotides are TGTGCCAGCAGTGACTCGGAGGCGGGGACTTCACCCCTCCACTTT.

This chain joins TRBV6-5 and TRBJ1-3; 9 bases align to TRBD1. The CDR3 totals 15 residues. V dropped 5 bases and J dropped 2; count of bases not matched to a gene: 4. Germline V gene sequence: CDR1 MNHEY, CDR2 SVGAGI. DNA for the CDR3: TGTGCCAGCAGTCCGGGACAGGGCCCTGGAAACACCATATATTTT. This encodes CASSPGQGPGNTIYF.

This chain connects TRBV11-2 to TRBJ2-7; 10 nucleotides align to TRBD1. This CDR3 contains 16 residues. Germline CDR1 is SGHAT and CDR2 is FQNNGV. Unmatched junction bases numbered 15, after V lost 6 bases and J lost 7 bases. The CDR3 DNA reads as TGTGCCAGCAGAGGCATCTTCCGGGACAGGGGCGTGGAGCAGTACTTC. The encoded protein is CASRGIFRDRGVEQYF.

The chain uses TRBV18 and TRBJ2-5, with 7 positions matching TRBD1. The V gene end was trimmed by 1 base and the J gene end by 2 bases; junction bases not matched to a gene: 4. This CDR3 region has 15 residues. Germline CDR1 reads KGHSH; CDR2 reads LQKENI. Here the CDR3 reads CASSPRQGSQETQYF. The CDR3, as DNA: TGTGCCAGCTCACCACGACAGGGCTCACAAGAGACCCAGTACTTC.

The CDR3 is CASSQEALQIQPQHF. The CDR3 DNA reads TGCGCCAGCAGCCAAGAGGCTTTACAGATTCAGCCCCAGCATTTT. V gene TRBV4-1 combines with J gene TRBJ1-5; D gene uncertain. The germline V and J ends were trimmed by 0 bases and 6 bases, with 12 bases remaining between them. The CDR3 totals 15 residues. Germline lookup yields CDR1 MGHRA and CDR2 YSYEKL.